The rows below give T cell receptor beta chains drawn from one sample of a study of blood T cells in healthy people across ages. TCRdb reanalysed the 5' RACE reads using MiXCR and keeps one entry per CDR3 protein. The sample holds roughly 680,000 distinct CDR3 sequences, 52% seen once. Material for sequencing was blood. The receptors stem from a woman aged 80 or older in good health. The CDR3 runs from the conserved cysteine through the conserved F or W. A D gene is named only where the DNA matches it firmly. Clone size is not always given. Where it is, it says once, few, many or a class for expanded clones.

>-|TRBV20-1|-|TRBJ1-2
CSARSIGYGYTF
TGCAGTGCTAGGTCTATCGGGTATGGCTACACCTTC
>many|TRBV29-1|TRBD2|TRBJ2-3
CSTRLAGSTDTQYF
TGCAGCACTCGACTAGCGGGAAGCACAGATACGCAGTATTTT
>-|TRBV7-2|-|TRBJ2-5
CASSLLVGREETQYF
TGTGCCAGCAGCTTACTAGTCGGCAGGGAAGAGACCCAGTACTTC
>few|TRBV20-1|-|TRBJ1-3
CSARDGGRGVSGTIYF
TGCAGTGCTAGAGATGGGGGGCGGGGAGTCTCCGGCACCATATATTTT
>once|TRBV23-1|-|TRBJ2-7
CTSRPPGLYEQYF
TGCACCAGCAGGCCTCCCGGGTTATACGAGCAGTACTTC
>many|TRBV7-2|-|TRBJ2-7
CASSPRDTSYEQYF
TGTGCCAGCAGCCCCCGGGACACCTCCTACGAGCAGTACTTC
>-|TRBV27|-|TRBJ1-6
CASSNEPGNSPLHF
TGTGCCAGCAGCAATGAACCAGGGAATTCACCCCTCCACTTT
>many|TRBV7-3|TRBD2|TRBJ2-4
CASSPYSGRAGKNIQYF
TGTGCCAGCAGCCCTTATAGCGGGAGGGCCGGCAAAAACATTCAGTACTTC
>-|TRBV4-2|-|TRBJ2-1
CASMETREMGEQFF
TGTGCCAGCATGGAGACTAGGGAGATGGGTGAGCAGTTCTTC
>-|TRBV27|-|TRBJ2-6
CASRSLGGNVLTF
TGTGCCAGCAGATCCCTAGGGGGCAACGTCCTGACTTTC
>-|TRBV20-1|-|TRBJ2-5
CSARGPSPGGDVGTQYF
TGCAGTGCTAGAGGCCCCTCTCCGGGTGGCGATGTCGGGACCCAGTACTTC
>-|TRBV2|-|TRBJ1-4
CASSAKSPGLGGKLFF
TGTGCCAGCAGTGCTAAGTCTCCGGGCCTCGGAGGAAAACTGTTTTTT
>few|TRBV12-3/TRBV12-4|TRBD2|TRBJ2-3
CASSGTSGYTDTQYF
TGTGCCAGCAGCGGGACTAGCGGGTACACAGATACGCAGTATTTT
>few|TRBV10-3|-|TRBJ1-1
CATQNPKQGNTEAFF
TGTGCCACCCAGAACCCCAAACAGGGCAACACTGAAGCTTTCTTT
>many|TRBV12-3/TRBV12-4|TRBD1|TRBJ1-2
CASSSGQFYTF
TGTGCCAGCAGTTCGGGACAGTTCTACACCTTC